These 14 T cell receptor beta chains share one sample of origin, sequenced in a study of CD8+CD57+ T cells in acquired aplastic anemia (dated by TCRdb to between 2017 and 2018). Sequencing used an Illumina HiSeq 2000. Genomic DNA served as template for TCR beta VDJ combination and CDR3 sequence profiling. Through fastp at Q25 and MiXCR, TCRdb rebuilt clones from the public reads, retaining in-frame beta chains. Each entry is one CDR3 protein sequence, shown with its most common DNA and genes. The sample table contains 400,000 to 450,000 distinct CDR3 sequences; only one count was recorded for about two thirds of them. Jointly, the top ten make up under 4.5% of the sample. Input material: sorted CD4+, CD8+, or CD8+CD57+ T cells (not recorded which) from PBMCs. These receptor sequences come from a human donor in good health, serving as a control.

This clonotype was picked up a small number of times. One junction end disagrees with the germline gene, perhaps due to a read error. This chain joins TRBV30 and TRBJ1-5; D gene unclear. CDR3 length: 13 residues. CDR1 and CDR2 (germline): GTSNPN, SVGIG (reference sequence). For the CDR3, the DNA is TGTGCCTGGGCAGAGTATAGCAATCAGCTCCAGCATTTT. Amino acids: CAWAEYSNQLQHF.

The genes are TRBV5-1 and TRBJ1-5, with D possibly matching TRBD1 (5 bases). Germline loops: CDR1 SGHRS, CDR2 YFSETQ. Trimming stripped 2 bases from V and 4 bases from J, with 13 bases between. CDR3 length: 15 residues. The CDR3 loop reads CASSLLPGGNQPQHF. CDR3 sequence (DNA): TGCGCCAGCAGCTTACTACCGGGGGGGAATCAGCCCCAGCATTTT.

The gene calls are TRBV7-8 and TRBJ1-6, with D unresolved. There are 17 residues in the CDR3. V dropped 0 bases and J dropped 2 bases, with 11 bases sitting between them. Germline loops: CDR1 SGHVS, CDR2 FQNEAQ. The CDR3: CASSLAVTAAYNSPLHF. As DNA, the CDR3 is TGTGCCAGCAGCTTAGCGGTTACAGCTGCCTATAATTCACCCCTCCACTTT.

This clonotype has ten or more counts. The chain uses TRBV10-3 and TRBJ1-2; weak D call: TRBD1 (5 bases). Per germline, CDR1 ENHRY and CDR2 SYGVKD. CDR3 size: 14 residues. V was pared by 0 bases and J by 4 bases, with 9 bases between. The CDR3 spells CAISESTDTYGYTF. CDR3 nucleotide sequence: TGTGCCATCAGTGAGTCGACAGACACCTATGGCTACACCTTC.

V usage is TRBV7-6 and J usage is TRBJ2-7; no firm D call. Trimming took 5 bases from V and 2 from J, leaving 7 bases between them. The germline CDR1 and CDR2 sequences are SGHVS and FNYEAQ. The CDR3 has 12 residues. This CDR3 reads CASSRPAYEQYF. The CDR3 DNA is TGTGCCAGCAGCCGGCCCGCCTACGAGCAGTACTTC.

This clonotype was detected ten times or more. The chain has TRBV19 and TRBJ2-3; TRBD2 matches 8 bases. V lost 3 bases to trimming and J lost 2 bases; unmatched junction nucleotides: 10. The CDR3 spans 17 residues. Germline V lookup: CDR1 LNHDA, CDR2 SQIVND (reference sequence). In DNA form, the CDR3 reads TGTGCCAGTAGTATCTTAGGAGTAGCGGGGAACACAGATACGCAGTATTTT. Its translation: CASSILGVAGNTDTQYF.

V and J are TRBV12-3 or TRBV12-4 and TRBJ1-6; no clear D gene. The CDR3 contains 13 residues. V was trimmed by 6 bases and J by 7 bases, leaving 10 bases between them. This CDR3 is CASRLTLNSPLHF. Written as DNA, the CDR3 is TGTGCCAGCAGGTTGACACTAAATTCACCCCTCCACTTT.

The genes are TRBV5-6 and TRBJ1-1; a possible D gene is TRBD1 (5 bases). The V end was cut by 3 bases, the J end by 4 bases, with 16 bases between. The germline V gene encodes CDR1 SGHDT and CDR2 YYEEEE. The CDR3 has 15 amino acids. The DNA of the CDR3 is TGTGCCAGCAGCTCAGGGAATTCGGTAGGCACTGAAGCTTTCTTT. As protein: CASSSGNSVGTEAFF. Filled out from reference TRBV5-6 and TRBJ1-1, the complete variable domain reads DAGVTQSPTHLIKTRGQQVTLRCSPKSGHDTVSWYQQALGQGPQFIFQYYEEEERQRGNFPDRFSGHQFPNYSSELNVNALLLGDSALYLCASSSGNSVGTEAFFGQGTRLTVV.

The CDR3: CASSAPFSGTSGYEQYF. The CDR3 coding sequence is TGTGCCAGCAGCGCTCCCTTTAGCGGGACTAGCGGGTACGAGCAGTACTTC. The genes are TRBV9 and TRBJ2-5; 12 nucleotides agree with TRBD2. TRBJ2-7 explains the end of the DNA better; the J call may be wrong. The CDR3 is 17 residues long. Germline V gene sequence: CDR1 SGDLS, CDR2 YYNGEE.

Notes on this clonotype: The conserved final phenylalanine or tryptophan is absent from the CDR3, which likely points to a read error. It is unclear where the CDR3 begins or ends on the DNA, so no DNA is shown, and the CDR3 is as TCRdb lists it. The rearrangement uses TRBV7-2 and TRBJ1-1; the table's D call, TRBD1, was not checked against the DNA. The CDR3 is made up of 13 amino acids, end residues included. The germline CDR1 and CDR2 sequences are SGHTA and FQGNSA. CDR3 in amino acids: CASHKETGAKSPL.

As concerns this clonotype: A much more abundant neighbour one base away suggests this may be a read error. The chain recombines TRBV14 with TRBJ1-2, with D unresolved. The CDR3 runs 15 residues. Germline V lookup: CDR1 SGHDN, CDR2 FVKESK. V dropped 8 bases and J dropped 0 bases, with 16 bases sitting between them. DNA for the CDR3: TGTGCCAGCGGCCTACGGGCAACAGCTAACTATGGCTACACCTTC. Residues: CASGLRATANYGYTF. Full variable domain (remainder filled in from reference TRBV14 and TRBJ1-2): EAGVTQFPSHSVIEKGQTVTLRCDPISGHDNLYWYRRVMGKEIKFLLHFVKESKQDESGMPNNRFLAERTGGTYSTLKVQPAELEDSGVYFCASGLRATANYGYTFGSGTRLTVV.

A word on this clonotype: Likely a read error: the CDR3 ends without its conserved phenylalanine or tryptophan. This chain links TRBV7-2 with TRBJ2-5; D gene uncertain. CDR3 size: 12 residues. The germline V and J ends were trimmed by 0 bases and 7 bases, with 6 bases remaining between them. Germline V gene data show CDR1 as SGHTA and CDR2 as FQGNSA. In DNA, the CDR3 is TGTGCCAGCAGCTTAGCCCGAGCGACCCAGTACTGC. Its translation is CASSLARATQYC.

In its sample, this clonotype was seen many times. The rearrangement links TRBV20-1 to TRBJ1-1; no reliable D call. This CDR3 contains 14 residues. Trimming removed 0 bases from V and 3 bases from J, with 11 bases in between. Germline V lookup: CDR1 DFQATT, CDR2 SNEGSKA (reference sequence). The CDR3 loop is CSARDRGVYTEAFF. The CDR3 region has the DNA TGCAGTGCTAGAGATCGTGGTGTCTACACTGAAGCTTTCTTT.

This chain connects TRBV12-3 or TRBV12-4 to TRBJ2-4; tentatively, D is TRBD1 or TRBD2 (5 bases each). V shed 8 bases and J shed 9 bases, with 14 bases lying between them. There are 12 residues in the CDR3. CDR3 coding DNA: TGTGCCAGCGACCTCGAGGGGCGCATTCAGTACTTC. Residues: CASDLEGRIQYF.